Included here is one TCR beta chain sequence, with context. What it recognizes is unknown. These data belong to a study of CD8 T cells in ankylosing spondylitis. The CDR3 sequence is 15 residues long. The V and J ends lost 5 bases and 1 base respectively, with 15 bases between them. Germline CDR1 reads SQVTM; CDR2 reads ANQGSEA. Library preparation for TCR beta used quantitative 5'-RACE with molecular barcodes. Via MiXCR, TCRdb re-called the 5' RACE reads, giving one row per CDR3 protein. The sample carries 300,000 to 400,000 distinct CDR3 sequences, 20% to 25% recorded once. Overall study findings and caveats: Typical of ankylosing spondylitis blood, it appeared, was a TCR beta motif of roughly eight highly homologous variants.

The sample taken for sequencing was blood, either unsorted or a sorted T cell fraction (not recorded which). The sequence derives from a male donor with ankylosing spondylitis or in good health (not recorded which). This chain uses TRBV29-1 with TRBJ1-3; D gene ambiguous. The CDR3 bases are TGCAGCGTTAGTGCGGGGATCCGGTCTGGAAACACCATATATTTT. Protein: CSVSAGIRSGNTIYF.